The 2 T cell receptor beta chains given below trace back to one sample, sequenced in a study of long-term antiretroviral therapy in people with HIV. Running of the v3.0 immunoSEQ assay took place at survey level. Sequencing used immunoSEQ multiplex PCR; TCRdb keeps in-frame clones, though not all of them. The sample comprises some 28,000 clones, roughly 86% of which are singletons, and 4.5% to 5.5% rests with the top ten. Source: unsorted PBMCs, taken 0.8 years after starting antiretroviral therapy. These receptors all stem from a woman aged 25 to 39 with HIV.

The genes are TRBV9 and TRBJ2-3, with D uncertain. The V gene's germline CDR1 is SGDLS and CDR2 YYNGEE. CDR3 length: 13 residues. The ends were cut back, 0 bases at V and 0 bases at J, with 2 bases in the middle. CDR3 in amino acids: CASSVDSTDTQYF. CDR3 nucleotide sequence: TGTGCCAGCAGCGTAGACAGCACAGATACGCAGTATTTT.

This clone showed up just a few times. Here the CDR3 DNA reads TGTGCCAGCAGCTTGGAAGGCTTCTACAATGAGCAGTTCTTC. It codes for CASSLEGFYNEQFF. V usage is TRBV5-4 and J usage is TRBJ2-1; D remains unclear. Trimming removed 0 bases at V and 3 bases at J, with 7 bases between. Germline V gene lookup returns CDR1 SGHNT and CDR2 YYREEE (reference sequence). The CDR3 consists of 14 residues. Using reference TRBV5-4 and TRBJ2-1 for the parts outside the CDR3, the full variable domain is ETGVTQSPTHLIKTRGQQVTLRCSSQSGHNTVSWYQQALGQGPQFIFQYYREEENGRGNFPPRFSGLQFPNYSSELNVNALELDDSALYLCASSLEGFYNEQFFGPGTRLTVL.